The sequence of this T cell receptor beta chain was determined in a study of molecular identifiers for immune sequencing clone quantification (dated by TCRdb to the late 2010s). General notes on the study: For a replicate experiment, RNA from roughly 21,000 or 96,000 naive CD8 T cells was divided into five aliquots, and four of the five aliquots were sequenced. The study was a methods study using CD8 T cells to benchmark molecular-identifier clustering-based TCR repertoire sequencing (MIDCIRS) and TCR RNA copy counting.

General conclusions and limits of the study: In CMV-specific effector cells, clones with more than 20 RNA copies contained over 99% of molecules, whereas in naive cells such clones contained under 1% of molecules. Identical TCR molecules sharing a barcode could cause highly expanded clone sizes to be underestimated. Spiked-in Jurkat TCR RNA equivalent to a single cell was reported to be detectable even among approximately 1 million naive CD8 T cells. Modeling gave 3 to 3.5 recovered TCR RNA copies per cell versus 8 to 10 by digital PCR, implying around 30% capture efficiency. Spiked-in Jurkat TCR RNA (around 9 copies' worth), which is not part of the donor repertoire, was contained in the naive libraries. When barcode sub-clustering was not used, chimeric consensus sequences inflated TCR diversity, with chimeras reaching as high as 47%.

The library was obtained by PCR. The instrument given in TCRdb is NextSeq 500. Bulk TCR libraries were made following a previously described method, with the TCR primers given in Table S5. Purification of total RNA was performed with the Qiagen AllPrep DNA/RNA kit. Before analysis, reads from multiple sequencing runs of one library were combined. In the original analysis: Reads were retained only if the reads had an exact TCR constant sequence, and the retained reads were trimmed to 150 nt and grouped according to their 12-nt molecular barcodes. Reads within each barcode group were sub-clustered using a 15% Levenshtein threshold, and quality-weighted consensus sequences were constructed for each RNA molecule. Non-functional sequences were removed, as were lower-count sequences one edit away from another. On the basis of fitting two negative binomial distributions, barcode sub-clusters with fewer than 20% of the maximum read count were discarded. TCRdb reprocessing: public reads trimmed at Q25 with fastp, clones called with MiXCR, in-frame beta chains kept. Records with the same CDR3 protein are collapsed into one entry carrying the most frequent genes and DNA. The V and J calls here are based on TCRdb, not the publication. This sample has a few hundred thousand distinct CDR3 sequences in its table, and about 23% of those were observed once. The ten biggest clones cover around 0.76% of the sample.

The CDR3 numbers 14 residues from cysteine through phenylalanine. The DNA shown is the 42-base CDR3, in frame from base 1. As encoded in the germline V gene (reference sequence), CDR1 is SEHNR while CDR2 is FQNEAQ. V loses 1 base, J loses 4 bases, and the germline ends lie 10 bases apart. The table lists this clonotype with many counts. Its antigen has not been determined. No base-level quality is on record; no much larger clone is a single base apart. Libraries of naive CD8 T cells were built from approximately 20,000 to 1,000,000 sorted cells, with 10%, 30% or 50% of the purified RNA used. Naive CD8 T cells were FACS-sorted as CD8+CD4-CCR7+CD45RA+ on a BD FACSAria II into RLT Plus buffer. Ten to eleven TCR copies' worth of Jurkat RNA were spiked into 20,000-1,000,000 naive CD8 T cell samples to test detection sensitivity. Enrichment of CD8 T cells was done with RosetteSep CD8+ T Cell Enrichment Cocktail plus Ficoll-Paque, and ACK red cell lysis came afterward.

The sequence is built from TRBV7-9 and TRBJ2-5, with the D gene uncertain. This clonotype originated in a human donor in good health. Some libraries in this study had Jurkat cell RNA spiked in. Specimen: naive CD8+ T cells from blood, with Jurkat cell RNA spiked in. The label giving this sample's cell subset or site can be read as: FACS-sorted CD8+CD4-CCR7+CD45RA+ naive T cells. Here is the DNA: TGTGCCAGCAGCTTAGGCCAGATCCGAGAGACCCAGTACTTC. It is translated as CASSLGQIRETQYF.